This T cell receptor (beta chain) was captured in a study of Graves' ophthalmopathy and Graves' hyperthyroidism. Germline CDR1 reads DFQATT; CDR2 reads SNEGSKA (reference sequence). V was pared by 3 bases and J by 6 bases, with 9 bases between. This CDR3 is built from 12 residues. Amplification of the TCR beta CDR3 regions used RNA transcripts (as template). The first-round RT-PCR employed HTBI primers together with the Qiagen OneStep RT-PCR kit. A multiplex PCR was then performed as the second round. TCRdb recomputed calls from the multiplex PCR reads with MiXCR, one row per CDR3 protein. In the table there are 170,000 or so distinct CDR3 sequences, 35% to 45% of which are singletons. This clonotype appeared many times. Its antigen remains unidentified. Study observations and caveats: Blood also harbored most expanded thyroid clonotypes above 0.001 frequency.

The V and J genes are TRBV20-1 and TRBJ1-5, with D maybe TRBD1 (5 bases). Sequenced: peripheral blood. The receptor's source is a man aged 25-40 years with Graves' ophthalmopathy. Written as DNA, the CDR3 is TGCAGTGCTAGCGGGGGTGGTCAGCCCCAGCATTTT. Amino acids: CSASGGGQPQHF.